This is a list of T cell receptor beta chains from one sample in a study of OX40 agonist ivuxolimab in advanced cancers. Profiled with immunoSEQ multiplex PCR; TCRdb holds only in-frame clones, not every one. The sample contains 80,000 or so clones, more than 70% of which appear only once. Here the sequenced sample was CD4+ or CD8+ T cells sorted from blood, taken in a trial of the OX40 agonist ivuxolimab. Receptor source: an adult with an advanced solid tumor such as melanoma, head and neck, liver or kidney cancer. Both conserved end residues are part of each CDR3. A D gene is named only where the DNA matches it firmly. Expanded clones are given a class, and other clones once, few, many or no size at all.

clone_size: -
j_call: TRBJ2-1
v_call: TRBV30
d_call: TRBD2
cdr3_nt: TGTGCCTGGGCTAGCGGGGCCTACAATGAGCAGTTCTTC
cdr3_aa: CAWASGAYNEQFF

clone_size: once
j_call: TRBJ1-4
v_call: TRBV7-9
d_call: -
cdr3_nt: TGTGCCAGCAGCTTAACCCCCCGACGTACGGGAGTGGATGAAAAACTGTTTTTT
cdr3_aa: CASSLTPRRTGVDEKLFF

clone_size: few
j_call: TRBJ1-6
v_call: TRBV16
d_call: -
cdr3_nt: TGTGCCAGCAGCCAAAACAGTAAGAATTCACCCCTCCACTTT
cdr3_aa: CASSQNSKNSPLHF

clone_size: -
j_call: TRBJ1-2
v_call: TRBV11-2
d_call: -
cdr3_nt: TGTGCCAGCAGCCTCCTAAGGGGCAATGCTGGCTACACCTTC
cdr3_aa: CASSLLRGNAGYTF

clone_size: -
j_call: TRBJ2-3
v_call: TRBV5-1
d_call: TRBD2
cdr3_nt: TGCGCCAGCAGCGGCGGACTAGCGGGAACCACAGATACGCAGTATTTT
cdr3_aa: CASSGGLAGTTDTQYF

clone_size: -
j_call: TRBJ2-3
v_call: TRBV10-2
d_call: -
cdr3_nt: TGCGCCAGCAGTCTGATTGGAGGGGGCACAGATACGCAGTATTTT
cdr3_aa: CASSLIGGGTDTQYF

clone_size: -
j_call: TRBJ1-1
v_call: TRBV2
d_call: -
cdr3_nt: TGTGCCAGCAGTGACTTTATAGTGGGGACTGAAGCTTTCTTT
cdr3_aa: CASSDFIVGTEAFF

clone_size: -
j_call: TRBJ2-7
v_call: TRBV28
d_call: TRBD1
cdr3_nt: TGTGCCACTAAGACAGGGATGGGGGAGCAGTACTTC
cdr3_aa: CATKTGMGEQYF

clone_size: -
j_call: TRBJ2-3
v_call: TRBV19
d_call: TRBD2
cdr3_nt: TGTGCCAGTAGGTGGCTAGCGGGAGCTGATACGCAGTATTTT
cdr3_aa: CASRWLAGADTQYF

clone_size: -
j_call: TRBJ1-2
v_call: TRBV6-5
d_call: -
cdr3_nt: TGTGCCAGCAGCTCACGATATGGCTACACCTTC
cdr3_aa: CASSSRYGYTF

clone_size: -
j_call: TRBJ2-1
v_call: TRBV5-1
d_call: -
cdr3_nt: TGCGCCAGCAGCTTGCCTAACAATGAGCAGTTCTTC
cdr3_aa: CASSLPNNEQFF

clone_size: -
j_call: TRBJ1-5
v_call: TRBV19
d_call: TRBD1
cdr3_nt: TGTGCCAGTTTTTCACAGGGGGCGGGTAGCAATCAGCCCCAGCATTTT
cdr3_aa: CASFSQGAGSNQPQHF

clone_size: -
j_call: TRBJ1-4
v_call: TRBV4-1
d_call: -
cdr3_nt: TGCGCCAGCAGCCAAGCAGGGGACGTTGGTGAAAAACTGTTTTTT
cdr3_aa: CASSQAGDVGEKLFF

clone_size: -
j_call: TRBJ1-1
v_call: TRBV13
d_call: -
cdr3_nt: TGTGCCAGCAGCTTAGCCCATCTTCGCCGGGCGGGGGAAGCTTTCTTT
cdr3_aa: CASSLAHLRRAGEAFF

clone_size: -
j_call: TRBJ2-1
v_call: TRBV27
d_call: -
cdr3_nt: TGTGCCAGCAGTAGGGAGTCTTCTCTGAGCAATGAGCAGTTCTTC
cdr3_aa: CASSRESSLSNEQFF

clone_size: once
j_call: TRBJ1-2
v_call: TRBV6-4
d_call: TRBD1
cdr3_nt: TGTGCCAGCAGTGACTCGAAGGGACAGTCTTTATCCTTC
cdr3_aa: CASSDSKGQSLSF

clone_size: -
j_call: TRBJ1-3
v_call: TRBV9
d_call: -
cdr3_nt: TGTGCCAGCAGCGTAGCTGGCAGGTCGTACTCTGGAAACACCATATATTTT
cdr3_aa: CASSVAGRSYSGNTIYF

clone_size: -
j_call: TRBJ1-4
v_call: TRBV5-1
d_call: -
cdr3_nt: TGCGCCAGCAGCTTGGGGGGTGACAGTTTTGAAAAACTGTTTTTT
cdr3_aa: CASSLGGDSFEKLFF

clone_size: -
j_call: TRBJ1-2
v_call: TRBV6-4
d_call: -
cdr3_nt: TGTGCCAGCAGCAACCCGGGTGGCTTCGGCTACACCTTC
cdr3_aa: CASSNPGGFGYTF

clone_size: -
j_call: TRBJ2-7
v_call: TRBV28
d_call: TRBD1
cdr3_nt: TGTGCCAGCTACACGCCGGGACAGTCCCACGAGCAGTACTTC
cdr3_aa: CASYTPGQSHEQYF

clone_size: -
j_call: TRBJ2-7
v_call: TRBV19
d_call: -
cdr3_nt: TGTGCCAGTAGTAATCCGACAGACAGCTCCTACGAGCAGTACTTC
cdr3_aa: CASSNPTDSSYEQYF

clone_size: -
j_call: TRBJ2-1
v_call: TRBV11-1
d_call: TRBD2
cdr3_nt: TGTGCCAGCAGCTTAGCCCGACTAGCGGGAGGGTTACAAGAGCAGTTCTTC
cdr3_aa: CASSLARLAGGLQEQFF

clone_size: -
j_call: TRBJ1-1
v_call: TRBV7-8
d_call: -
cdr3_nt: TGTGCCAGCAGCCCCCGACAGTTTGACATGAACACTGAAGCTTTCTTT
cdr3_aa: CASSPRQFDMNTEAFF

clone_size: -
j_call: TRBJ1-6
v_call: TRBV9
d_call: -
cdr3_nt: TGTGCCAGCAGCGTAGATGGTCGTGTGGGAAAGGCTTATAATTCACCCCTCCACTTT
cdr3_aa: CASSVDGRVGKAYNSPLHF

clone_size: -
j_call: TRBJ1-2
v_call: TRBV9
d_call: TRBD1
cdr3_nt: TGTGCCAGCAGCGCAACAGCCGGGACAGGGTACTATGGCTACACCTTC
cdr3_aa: CASSATAGTGYYGYTF

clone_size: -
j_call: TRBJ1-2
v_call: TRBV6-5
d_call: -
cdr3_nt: TGTGCCAGCAGTTACTATCCCGGGGATGGCTATGGCTACACCTTC
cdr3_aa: CASSYYPGDGYGYTF

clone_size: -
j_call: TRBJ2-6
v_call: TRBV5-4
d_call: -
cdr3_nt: TGTGCCAGCAGCTCGGGACAACCCCTCGGGGCCAACGTCCTGACTTTC
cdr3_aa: CASSSGQPLGANVLTF

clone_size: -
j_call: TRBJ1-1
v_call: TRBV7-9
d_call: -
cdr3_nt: TGTGCCAGCAGCTTAGACCCACACTTGGTCGCTTTCTTT
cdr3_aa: CASSLDPHLVAFF

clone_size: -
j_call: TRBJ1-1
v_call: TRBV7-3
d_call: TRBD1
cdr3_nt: TGTGCCACAGGACAGGGCCTGAACACTGAAGCTTTCTTT
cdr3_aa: CATGQGLNTEAFF

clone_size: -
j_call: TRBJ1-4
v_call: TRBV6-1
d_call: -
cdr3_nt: TGTGCCAGCAGTGAATTCGGGGCACATCAGTTT
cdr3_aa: CASSEFGAHQF

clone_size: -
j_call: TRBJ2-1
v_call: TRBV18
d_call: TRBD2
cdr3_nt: TGTGCCAGCTCGAGCATAGCGGGGTCGAGCTCCTACAATGAGCAGTTCTTC
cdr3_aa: CASSSIAGSSSYNEQFF

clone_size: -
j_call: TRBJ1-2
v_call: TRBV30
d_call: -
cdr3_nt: TGTGCCTGGAGTGTACTAGTGGGGGCCCGCTATGGCTACACCTTC
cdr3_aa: CAWSVLVGARYGYTF

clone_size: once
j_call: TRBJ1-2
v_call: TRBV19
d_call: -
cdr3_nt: TGTGCCAGTAGTATATTGGGAGGGGGATCCTATGGCTACACCTTC
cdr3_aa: CASSILGGGSYGYTF

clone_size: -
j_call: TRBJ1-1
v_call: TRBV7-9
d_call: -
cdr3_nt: TGTGCCAGCAGCTTAGAGGGGCGGAGATTGGCTGAAGCTTTCTTT
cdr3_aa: CASSLEGRRLAEAFF

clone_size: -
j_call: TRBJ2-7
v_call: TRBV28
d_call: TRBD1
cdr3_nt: TGTGCCAGCAGTCTTGACAGGGTAATCCACGAGCAGTACTTC
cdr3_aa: CASSLDRVIHEQYF

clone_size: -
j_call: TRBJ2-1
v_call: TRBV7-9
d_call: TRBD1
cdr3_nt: TGTGCCAGCAGCGAGACAGGGGGTGAGCAGTTCTTC
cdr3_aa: CASSETGGEQFF

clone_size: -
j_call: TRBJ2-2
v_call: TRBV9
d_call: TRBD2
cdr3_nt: TGTGCCAGCAGCGCCTCCGGGACTACCGTCACCGGGGAGCTGTTTTTT
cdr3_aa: CASSASGTTVTGELFF

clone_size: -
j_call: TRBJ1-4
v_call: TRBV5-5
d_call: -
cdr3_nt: TGTGCCAGCAGCTTGTTACCGGGGAGTAATGAAAAACTGTTTTTT
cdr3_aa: CASSLLPGSNEKLFF

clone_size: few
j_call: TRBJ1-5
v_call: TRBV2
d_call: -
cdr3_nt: TGTGCCAGCAGTGAAGGAGCAGGGGCAAGCCAGCCCCAGCATTTT
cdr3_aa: CASSEGAGASQPQHF

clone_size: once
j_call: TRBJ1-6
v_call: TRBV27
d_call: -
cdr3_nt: TGTGCCAGCAGGTCCTTACAAGTTTTCTTTTCTAGCTCCTATAATTCACCCCTCCACTTT
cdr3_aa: CASRSLQVFFSSSYNSPLHF

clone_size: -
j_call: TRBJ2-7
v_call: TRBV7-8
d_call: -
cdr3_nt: TGTGCCAGCAGCCTTGCCGAGGGACGAGGGCAGTACTTC
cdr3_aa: CASSLAEGRGQYF

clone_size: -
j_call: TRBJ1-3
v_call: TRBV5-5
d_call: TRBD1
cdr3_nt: TGTGCCAGCAGCTTAATATGGGGACAGGTCTCTGGAAACACCATATATTTT
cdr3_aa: CASSLIWGQVSGNTIYF

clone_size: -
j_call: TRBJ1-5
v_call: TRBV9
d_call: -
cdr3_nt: TGTGCCAGCAGCGTGGGAGCCCATAGCAATCAGCCCCAGCATTTT
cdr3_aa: CASSVGAHSNQPQHF

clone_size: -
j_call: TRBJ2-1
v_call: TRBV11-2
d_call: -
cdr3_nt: TGTGCCAGCAGCTTAATTGGGATCGAGCAGTTCTTC
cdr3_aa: CASSLIGIEQFF

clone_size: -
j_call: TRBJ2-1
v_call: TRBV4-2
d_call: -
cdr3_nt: TGTGCCAGCAGGCAAATGACAGGAGCCGCTTACAATGAGCAGTTCTTC
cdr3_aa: CASRQMTGAAYNEQFF

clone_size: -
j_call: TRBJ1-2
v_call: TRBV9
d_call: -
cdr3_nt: TGTGCCAGCAGCGTAGGAAATGTGGGGGCGGATGGCTACACCTTC
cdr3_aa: CASSVGNVGADGYTF

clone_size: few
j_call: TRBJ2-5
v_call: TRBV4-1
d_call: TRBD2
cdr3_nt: TGCGCCAGCAGCCAAGATTTGGCGGGGGGTTCTGTGGGGACCCAGTACTTC
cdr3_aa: CASSQDLAGGSVGTQYF

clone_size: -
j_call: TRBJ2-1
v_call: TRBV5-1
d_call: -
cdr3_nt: TGCGCCAGCAGCCGACCGGGGGATGAGCAGTTCTTC
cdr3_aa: CASSRPGDEQFF

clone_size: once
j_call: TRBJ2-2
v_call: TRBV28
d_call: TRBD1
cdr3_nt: TGTGCCAGCGCTACCGGGACAGGGGGCGGGGAGCTGTTTTTT
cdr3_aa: CASATGTGGGELFF

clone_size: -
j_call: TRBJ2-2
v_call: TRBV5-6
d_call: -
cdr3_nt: TGTGCCAGCAGCTTCGATACGAAGGCCGGGGAGCTGTTTTTT
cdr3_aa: CASSFDTKAGELFF

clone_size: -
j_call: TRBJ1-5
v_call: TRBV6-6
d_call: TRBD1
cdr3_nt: TGTGCCAGCTCAGGGGGAGGTCTTGGCAATCAGCCCCAGCATTTT
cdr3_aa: CASSGGGLGNQPQHF

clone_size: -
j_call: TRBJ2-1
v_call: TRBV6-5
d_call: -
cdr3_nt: TGTGCCAGCAGTTACTCTCCAGGTCTTACCTACAATGAGCAGTTCTTC
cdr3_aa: CASSYSPGLTYNEQFF

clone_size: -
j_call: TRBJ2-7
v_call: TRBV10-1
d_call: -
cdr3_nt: TGCGCCAGCAGCCAGTTCGATGGGAGATCCTACGAGCAGTACTTC
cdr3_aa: CASSQFDGRSYEQYF

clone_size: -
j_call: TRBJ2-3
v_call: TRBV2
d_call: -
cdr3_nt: TGTGCCAGGGGAGAACGGGACAACACAGATACGCAGTATTTT
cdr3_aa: CARGERDNTDTQYF

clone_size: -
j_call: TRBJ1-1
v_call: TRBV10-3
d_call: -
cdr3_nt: TGTGCCATCAGTGACTGGGCGGTGAACACTGAAGCTTTCTTT
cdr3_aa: CAISDWAVNTEAFF